This T cell receptor (beta chain) was retrieved from a study of T cells in Graves' hyperthyroidism and ophthalmopathy. Study findings and constraints: A model of 13 V-J features distinguished ophthalmopathy from stable hyperthyroidism.

The source material, RNA transcripts, was used to amplify TCR beta CDR3 regions. RT-PCR in the first round (using the HTBI primer set) targeted the TCR CDR3. TCRdb passed the multiplex PCR reads through MiXCR, listing each CDR3 protein once. The sample includes about 840,000 distinct CDR3 sequences, roughly 40% seen only once; the top ten take around 9.3%. This clonotype was detected many times. Its antigen is currently unknown. Looked up from germline, CDR1 is SQVTM and CDR2 is ANQGSEA. The CDR3 consists of 14 residues. The V gene end was trimmed by 6 bases and the J gene end by 4 bases; junction bases not matched to a gene: 11.

This receptor was obtained from a man aged 18 to 30 with Graves' hyperthyroidism. This chain joins TRBV29-1 and TRBJ1-1; 7 bases fit TRBD1. Sequenced input: blood. The CDR3 DNA reads as TGCAGCGTAGAACTTCCGACAGGGATCACTGAAGCTTTCTTT. It encodes CSVELPTGITEAFF.